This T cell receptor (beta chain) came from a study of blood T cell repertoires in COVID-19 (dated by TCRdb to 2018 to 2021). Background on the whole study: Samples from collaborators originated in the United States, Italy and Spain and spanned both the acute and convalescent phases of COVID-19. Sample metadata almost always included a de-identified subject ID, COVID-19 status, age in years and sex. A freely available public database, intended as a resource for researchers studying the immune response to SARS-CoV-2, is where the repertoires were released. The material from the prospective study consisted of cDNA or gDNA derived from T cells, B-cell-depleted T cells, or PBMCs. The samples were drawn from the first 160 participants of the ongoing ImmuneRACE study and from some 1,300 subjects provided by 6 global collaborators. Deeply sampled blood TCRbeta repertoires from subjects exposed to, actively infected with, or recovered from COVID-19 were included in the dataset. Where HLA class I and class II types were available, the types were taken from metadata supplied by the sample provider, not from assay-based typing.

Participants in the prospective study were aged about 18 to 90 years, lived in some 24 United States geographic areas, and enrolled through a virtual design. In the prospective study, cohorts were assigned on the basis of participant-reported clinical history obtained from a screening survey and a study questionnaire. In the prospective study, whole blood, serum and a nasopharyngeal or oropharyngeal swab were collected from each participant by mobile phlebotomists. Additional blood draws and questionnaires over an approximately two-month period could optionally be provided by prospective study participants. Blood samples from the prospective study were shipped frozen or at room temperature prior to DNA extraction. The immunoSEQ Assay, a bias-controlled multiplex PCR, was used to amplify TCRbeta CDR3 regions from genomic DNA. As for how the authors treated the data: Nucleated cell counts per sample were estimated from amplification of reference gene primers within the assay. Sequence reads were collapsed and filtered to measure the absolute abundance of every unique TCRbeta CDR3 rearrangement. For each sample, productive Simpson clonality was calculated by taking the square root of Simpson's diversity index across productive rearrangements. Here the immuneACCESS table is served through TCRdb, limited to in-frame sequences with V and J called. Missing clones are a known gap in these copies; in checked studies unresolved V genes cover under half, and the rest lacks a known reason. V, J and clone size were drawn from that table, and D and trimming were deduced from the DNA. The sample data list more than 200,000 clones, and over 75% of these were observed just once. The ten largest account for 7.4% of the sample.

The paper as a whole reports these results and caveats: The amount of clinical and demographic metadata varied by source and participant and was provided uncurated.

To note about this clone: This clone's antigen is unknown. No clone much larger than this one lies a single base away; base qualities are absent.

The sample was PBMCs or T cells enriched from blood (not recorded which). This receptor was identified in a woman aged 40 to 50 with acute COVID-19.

The CDR3 corresponds to CASSQKGGTGAEKLFF. Here is the DNA: TGCGCCAGCAGCCAAAAAGGTGGAACAGGGGCTGAAAAACTGTTTTTT. The chain couples TRBV4-3 to TRBJ1-4; 7 of the junction bases match TRBD1. V is trimmed back by 2 bases and J by 7 bases, and the junction contains 10 bases that no gene match accounts for. The CDR3 holds 16 amino acids from the cysteine to the phenylalanine. The only DNA kept is the CDR3, 48 bases in frame from the first base. Looking up the germline V gene yields CDR1 LGHNA and CDR2 YSLEER.